A single sample is the source of the 5 T cell receptor beta chains below, sequenced in a study of regulatory T cells in long-lasting Graves disease. Investigators prepared the TCR beta libraries by applying iRepertoire HTBI primers and Arm-PCR of CDR3 regions. TCRdb called the multiplex PCR reads again in MiXCR, with one record for every CDR3 protein. The sample holds hundreds of thousands of distinct CDR3 sequences, under 20% seen once. The time point here: newly diagnosed GD, antithyroid drugs for less than 3 months. Generation of the TCR library employed RNA extracted from PBMCs. The same data also went into a second study, on T cells in Graves' hyperthyroidism and ophthalmopathy.

The sequencing used peripheral blood mononuclear cells (PBMCs), collected at new diagnosis, from a patient treated with antithyroid drugs. These TCRs come from a woman under 40 with Graves disease.

This clonotype was recorded many times. The chain employs TRBV12-3 or TRBV12-4 and TRBJ1-1; TRBD1 might be the D (5 bases). V lost 5 bases and J lost 4, with 11 bases in between. This CDR3 contains 13 residues. The CDR3 region is CASSPGRGTEAFF. Here the CDR3 DNA reads TGTGCCAGCAGTCCAGGGAGGGGCACTGAAGCTTTCTTT.

The chain links TRBV18 to TRBJ1-1; unclear D gene. This CDR3 has 16 amino acids. The V end lost 2 bases, the J end lost 3 bases, and 16 bases lay between the germline ends. The germline gives CDR1 KGHSH, CDR2 LQKENI. CDR3 DNA: TGTGCCAGCTCACCATCGAAAGGCGGGGAGGACACTGAAGCTTTCTTT. This codes for CASSPSKGGEDTEAFF.

This clonotype was recorded many times. This chain uses TRBV2 with TRBJ1-5; D may be TRBD1 (6 bases). V was clipped by 6 bases and J by 7 bases, with 19 bases between them. Germline loops: CDR1 SNHLY, CDR2 FYNNEI. There are 15 residues in the CDR3. The CDR3, as DNA: TGTGCCAGCAGAGCTCAGAACAGGGTGGGGCAGCCCCAGCATTTT. This gives the protein CASRAQNRVGQPQHF. Full variable domain (outside the CDR3, taken from reference TRBV2 and TRBJ1-5): EPEVTQTPSHQVTQMGQEVILRCVPISNHLYFYWYRQILGQKVEFLVSFYNNEISEKSEIFDDQFSVERPDGSNFTLKIRSTKLEDSAMYFCASRAQNRVGQPQHFGDGTRLSIL.

The table lists this clonotype with a count of one. The chain uses TRBV6-4 and TRBJ1-4, with 11 nucleotides matching TRBD1. CDR3 length equals 13 residues. Germline-derived CDR1 and CDR2 are MRHNA and SNTAGT. V gave up 8 bases and J gave up 10 bases; unmatched junction bases: 6. Here the CDR3 DNA reads TGTGCCAGCTCCTTGGGACAGGGGGGAAAACTGTTTTTT. Its translation: CASSLGQGGKLFF.

This chain uses TRBV29-1 with TRBJ2-6; D is unresolved. CDR1 and CDR2 (germline): SQVTM, ANQGSEA. V lost 4 bases to trimming and J lost 0 bases, with 4 bases between them. This CDR3 is built from 13 residues. The CDR3 DNA follows: TGCAGCGTTGGATACTCTGGGGCCAACGTCCTGACTTTC. This codes for CSVGYSGANVLTF. Filled out from reference TRBV29-1 and TRBJ2-6, the complete variable domain reads SAVISQKPSRDICQRGTSLTIQCQVDSQVTMMFWYRQQPGQSLTLIATANQGSEATYESGFVIDKFPISRPNLTFSTLTVSNMSPEDSSIYLCSVGYSGANVLTFGAGSRLTVL.